This TCR beta chain appears in the sequencing data of a study of graft-versus-host responses after intestinal transplantation. Study at large: The whole recipient group had anti-thymocyte globulin induction followed by tacrolimus and steroids for roughly 3 years. Findings and limits, study-wide: Allografts of one patient group, those with graft-donor T cell macrochimerism, had high graft-versus-host to host-versus-graft clonal ratios. With peak circulating GvH clone levels came an association with early post-transplant HvG declines. Present in recipient marrow, GvH clones included some that appeared first in ileum or blood.

Germline-derived CDR1 and CDR2 are MDHEN and SYDVKM. After removal of 1 base from V and 9 bases from J, the junction contained 12 bases not matched to a gene. The CDR3 spans 16 residues. The table came from immunoSEQ multiplex PCR; TCRdb's copy has only in-frame clones and leaves some out. The data show some 92,000 clones, just under 95% seen once. Note on this clone: Its target is unknown.

The receptor's source is a human donor who received an intestinal transplant. This chain links TRBV28 with TRBJ2-1; 7 nucleotides agree with TRBD2. This material consisted of unstimulated CD4+ T cells sorted from spleen or lymph node cells, taken before intestinal transplant. This CDR3 reads CASSLFASGKVGEQFF. The CDR3 DNA sequence: TGTGCCAGCAGTTTATTTGCTAGCGGTAAGGTCGGTGAGCAGTTCTTC.